One sample yielded the 15 T cell receptor beta chains listed below, sequenced in a study of T-cell reconstitution after alpha-beta-depleted transplantation in children. Unique molecular identifiers were used to barcode this TCRbeta library. TCRdb re-called the PCR reads through MiXCR, storing one row per CDR3 protein. The table has 450,000 to 550,000 distinct CDR3 sequences, 10% to 12% seen once; the top ten hold roughly 15%. The sequencing used PBMCs, mostly from graft donor cells, collected 180 days after TCRalphabeta/CD19-depleted stem cell transplant. The receptors were gathered from a female patient aged 2-15 years who had a stem cell transplant for aplastic anemia, so the T cells may come from the graft donor.

At least ten counts were recorded for this clonotype. The chain couples TRBV27 to TRBJ2-5; TRBD2 matches at 9 bases. The CDR3 spans 15 residues. Germline CDR1 is MNHEY and CDR2 is SMNVEV (reference sequence). Trimming cost V 7 bases and J 5 bases; bases outside gene matches: 11. The CDR3 loop reads CASNLAGGPRETQYF. The CDR3 DNA follows: TGTGCCAGCAACTTGGCGGGAGGGCCGCGGGAGACCCAGTACTTC.

The table lists this clonotype with many counts. The chain joins TRBV5-1 to TRBJ2-5; D call uncertain. The CDR3 spans 12 residues. The germline V gene encodes CDR1 SGHRS and CDR2 YFSETQ. Between the trimmed V and J ends, which lost 4 bases and 4 bases, there was a span of 8 bases. CDR3 protein: CASSPSPETQYF. CDR3 DNA sequence: TGCGCCAGCAGCCCTTCTCCAGAGACCCAGTACTTC.

This clonotype has more than one count but fewer than ten. The V and J genes are TRBV25-1 and TRBJ2-1; 9 bases are a match to TRBD2. Per germline, CDR1 MGHDK and CDR2 SYGVNS. This CDR3 comprises 15 residues. V lost 1 base and J lost 8; bases outside the gene matches: 6. This chain's CDR3 is CASSEWEREVHEQFF. CDR3 nucleotides: TGTGCCAGCAGTGAATGGGAGCGGGAGGTCCATGAGCAGTTCTTC.

This clonotype has a handful of counts. The chain uses TRBV5-6 and TRBJ2-7; D might be TRBD2 (6 bases). The germline V gene encodes CDR1 SGHDT and CDR2 YYEEEE. The CDR3 consists of 15 residues. The V end lost 0 bases, the J end lost 2 bases, and 12 bases lay between the germline ends. The CDR3 spells CASSLGDGSPYEQYV. The CDR3 region has the DNA TGTGCCAGCAGCTTGGGAGACGGGAGCCCCTACGAGCAGTACGTC.

The chain recombines TRBV13 with TRBJ1-3, with 8 bases aligning to TRBD1. Germline V gives CDR1 PRHDT, CDR2 FYEKMQ (reference sequence). The length of the CDR3 is 16 residues. V shed 3 bases, J shed 2 bases, and the junction held 6 bases outside the gene matches. The CDR3 here is CASSFGVDRAGNTIYF. CDR3 in DNA: TGTGCCAGCAGCTTCGGGGTGGACAGGGCTGGAAACACCATATATTTT.

The table lists this clonotype with a few counts. J is TRBJ2-5 and V is TRBV4-3; D is possibly TRBD1 or TRBD2 (6 bases each). Germline V gives CDR1 LGHNA, CDR2 YSLEER. V shed 1 base and J shed 2 bases, with 17 bases lying between them. The CDR3 length is 17 residues. CDR3 residues: CASSQVGGGASQETQYF. For the CDR3, the DNA is TGCGCCAGCAGCCAAGTAGGGGGAGGAGCCTCGCAAGAGACCCAGTACTTC.

This clonotype has ten or more counts. The CDR3 sequence is CATEDTGELGGELFF. The CDR3 DNA reads as TGTGCCACCGAGGACACAGGGGAATTGGGCGGGGAGCTGTTTTTT. The rearrangement joins TRBV24-1 to TRBJ2-2; 7 bases agree with TRBD1. CDR1 and CDR2 from the germline V gene are KGHDR and SFDVKD. V shed 9 bases, J shed 7 bases, and the junction held 13 bases outside the gene matches. CDR3 size: 15 residues.

This clonotype was counted many times. The V and J genes are TRBV4-3 and TRBJ2-3, with a tentative D call TRBD2 (5 bases). The V end was cut by 0 bases, the J end by 6 bases, with 16 bases between. The CDR3 is 16 amino acids. The V gene's germline CDR1 is LGHNA and CDR2 YSLEER. CDR3 DNA sequence: TGCGCCAGCAGCCAAGAGTCGAGGGTTCTGGCGGATACGCAGTATTTT. Amino acid sequence: CASSQESRVLADTQYF.

This clonotype came up a few times. This chain joins TRBV15 and TRBJ1-1; tentatively, D is TRBD1 (6 bases). The CDR3 is made up of 16 amino acids. CDR1 is LNHNV, CDR2 YYDKDF, per germline (reference sequence). Trimming took 1 base from V and 3 from J, leaving 15 bases between them. CDR3 bases: TGTGCCACCAGCAGAGGGAGGGGGGGGCCTGACACTGAAGCTTTCTTT. Its translation is CATSRGRGGPDTEAFF.

The chain joins TRBV6-1 to TRBJ2-7, with a possible D match to TRBD2 (6 bases). This CDR3 is built from 13 residues. Per the germline V gene, CDR1 is MNHNS and CDR2 is SASEGT. The germline V and J ends were trimmed by 10 bases and 3 bases, with 16 bases remaining between them. CDR3 loop: CATEAGRFYEQYF. The CDR3 DNA sequence: TGTGCCACCGAGGCGGGGCGATTCTACGAGCAGTACTTC.

The CDR3 region has the DNA TGTGCCAGCAGTTCGGGACTAGCTGCCGGGGAGCTGTTTTTT. This translates into CASSSGLAAGELFF. The chain combines TRBV6-5 with TRBJ2-2; 9 nucleotides agree with TRBD2. The V and J ends lost 4 bases and 6 bases, in that order; junction bases with no gene match: 3. The CDR3 totals 14 residues. The germline V gene has CDR1 MNHEY and CDR2 SVGAGI.

This clonotype has only a few counts. This chain links TRBV7-8 with TRBJ2-1, with a tentative D call TRBD2 (6 bases). The CDR3 extends over 19 amino acids. CDR1 and CDR2 (germline): SGHVS, FQNEAQ. V lost 1 base to trimming and J lost 6 bases, with 25 bases between them. This CDR3 reads CASSLGGMGTPRGTNEQFF. The CDR3, as DNA: TGTGCCAGCAGCTTAGGGGGGATGGGGACTCCCCGGGGCACCAATGAGCAGTTCTTC.

The chain couples TRBV6-1 to TRBJ2-1, with D possibly TRBD1 on 6 matching bases. Trimming pared 7 bases from V and 0 bases from J, leaving 19 bases between. The CDR3 length is 17 residues. Germline assignment: CDR1 MNHNS and CDR2 SASEGT. CDR3 nucleotide sequence: TGTGCCAGCAACCGACCAAAGACAGGAGACTCCTACAATGAGCAGTTCTTC. The encoded protein is CASNRPKTGDSYNEQFF.

This clonotype was observed many times. Here the CDR3 reads CSVEKEGSNQPQHF. The CDR3 bases are TGCAGCGTTGAGAAGGAGGGTAGCAATCAGCCCCAGCATTTT. This chain connects TRBV29-1 to TRBJ1-5; D not certain. Germline V gives CDR1 SQVTM, CDR2 ANQGSEA. This CDR3 contains 14 residues. V gave up 3 bases and J gave up 0 bases, with 9 bases separating them.

This clonotype was seen at least ten times. The rearrangement links TRBV15 to TRBJ1-1; no reliable D call. This CDR3 has 13 residues. Trimming pared 5 bases from V and 0 bases from J, leaving 7 bases between. The germline V gene encodes CDR1 LNHNV and CDR2 YYDKDF (reference sequence). CDR3 nucleotides: TGTGCCACCAGCGACCTACTGAACACTGAAGCTTTCTTT. It specifies CATSDLLNTEAFF. Together with reference TRBV15 and TRBJ1-1, the CDR3 gives the full variable domain: DAMVIQNPRYQVTQFGKPVTLSCSQTLNHNVMYWYQQKSSQAPKLLFHYYDKDFNNEADTPDNFQSRRPNTSFCFLDIRSPGLGDTAMYLCATSDLLNTEAFFGQGTRLTVV.